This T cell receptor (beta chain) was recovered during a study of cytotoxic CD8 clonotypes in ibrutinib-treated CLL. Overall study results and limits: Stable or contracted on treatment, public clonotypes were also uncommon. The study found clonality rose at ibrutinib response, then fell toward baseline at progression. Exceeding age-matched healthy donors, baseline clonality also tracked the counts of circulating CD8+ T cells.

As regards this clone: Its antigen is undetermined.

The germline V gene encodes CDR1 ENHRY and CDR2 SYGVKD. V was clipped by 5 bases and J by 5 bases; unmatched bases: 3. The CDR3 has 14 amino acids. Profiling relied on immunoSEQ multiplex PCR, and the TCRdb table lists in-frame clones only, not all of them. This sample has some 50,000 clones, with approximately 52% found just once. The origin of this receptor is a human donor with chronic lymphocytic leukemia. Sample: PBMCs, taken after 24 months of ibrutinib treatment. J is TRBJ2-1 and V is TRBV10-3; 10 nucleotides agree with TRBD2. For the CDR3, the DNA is TGTGCCATCAGTAGCGGGAGGGCTGACAATGAGCAGTTCTTC. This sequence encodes CAISSGRADNEQFF.